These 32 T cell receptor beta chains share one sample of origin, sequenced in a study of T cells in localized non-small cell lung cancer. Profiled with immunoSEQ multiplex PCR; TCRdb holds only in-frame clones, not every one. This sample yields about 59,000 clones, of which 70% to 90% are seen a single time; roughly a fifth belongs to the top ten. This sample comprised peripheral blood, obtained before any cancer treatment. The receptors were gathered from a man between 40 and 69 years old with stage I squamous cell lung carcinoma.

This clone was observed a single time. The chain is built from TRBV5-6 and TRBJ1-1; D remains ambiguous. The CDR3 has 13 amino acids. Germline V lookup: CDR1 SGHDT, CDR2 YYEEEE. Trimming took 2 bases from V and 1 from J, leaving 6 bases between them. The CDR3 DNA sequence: TGTGCCAGCAGCTTAAAAAGGAACACTGAAGCTTTCTTT. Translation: CASSLKRNTEAFF.

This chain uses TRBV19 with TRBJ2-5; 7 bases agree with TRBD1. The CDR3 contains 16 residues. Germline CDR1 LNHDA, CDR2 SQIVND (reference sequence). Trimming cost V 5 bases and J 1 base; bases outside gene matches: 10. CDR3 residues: CASSPGQALTQETQYF. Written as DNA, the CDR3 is TGTGCCAGTAGTCCCGGACAGGCCCTTACCCAAGAGACCCAGTACTTC.

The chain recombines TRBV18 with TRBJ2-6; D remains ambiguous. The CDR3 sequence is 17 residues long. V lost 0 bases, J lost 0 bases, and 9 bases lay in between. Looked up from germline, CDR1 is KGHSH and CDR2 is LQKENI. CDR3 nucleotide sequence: TGTGCCAGCTCACCACCGGGTACGAGCTCTGGGGCCAACGTCCTGACTTTC. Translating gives CASSPPGTSSGANVLTF.

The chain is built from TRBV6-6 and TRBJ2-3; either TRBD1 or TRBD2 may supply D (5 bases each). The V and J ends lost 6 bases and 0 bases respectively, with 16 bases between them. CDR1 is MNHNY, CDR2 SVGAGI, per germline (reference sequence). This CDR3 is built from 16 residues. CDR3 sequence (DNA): TGTGCCAGCAGCCTTGTGAGGGGCACTAGCACAGATACGCAGTATTTT. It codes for CASSLVRGTSTDTQYF.

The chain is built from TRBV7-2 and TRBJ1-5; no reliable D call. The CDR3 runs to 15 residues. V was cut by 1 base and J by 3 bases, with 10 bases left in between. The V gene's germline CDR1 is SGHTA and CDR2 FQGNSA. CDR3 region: CASSLGRPYNQPQHF. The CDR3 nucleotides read TGTGCCAGCAGCTTAGGACGTCCGTACAATCAGCCCCAGCATTTT.

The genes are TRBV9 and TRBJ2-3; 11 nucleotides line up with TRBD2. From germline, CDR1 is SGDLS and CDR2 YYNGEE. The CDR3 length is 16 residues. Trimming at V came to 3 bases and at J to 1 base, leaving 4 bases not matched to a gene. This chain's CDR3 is CASSALAGGGTDTQYF. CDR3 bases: TGTGCCAGCAGCGCCCTAGCGGGAGGTGGCACAGATACGCAGTATTTT.

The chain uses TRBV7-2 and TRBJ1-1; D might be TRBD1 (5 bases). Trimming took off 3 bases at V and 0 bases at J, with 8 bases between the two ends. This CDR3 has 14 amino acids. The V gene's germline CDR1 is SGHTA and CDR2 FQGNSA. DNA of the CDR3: TGTGCCAGCAGCTTTGGGGGGGTGAACACTGAAGCTTTCTTT. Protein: CASSFGGVNTEAFF.

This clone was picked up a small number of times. CDR3 in amino acids: CASSVGGRSGYTF. The CDR3 nucleotides are TGTGCCAGCAGCGTAGGAGGAAGGTCCGGCTACACCTTC. The chain recombines TRBV9 with TRBJ1-2, with D uncertain. Trimming left V 0 bases short and J 8 bases short, with 11 bases between. Germline V gene data show CDR1 as SGDLS and CDR2 as YYNGEE. The CDR3 has 13 residues.

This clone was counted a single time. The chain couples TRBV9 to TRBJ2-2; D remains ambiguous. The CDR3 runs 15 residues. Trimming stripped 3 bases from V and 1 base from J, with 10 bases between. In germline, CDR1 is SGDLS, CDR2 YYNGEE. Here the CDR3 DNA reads TGTGCCAGCAGCGCAATCCCACAGAACACCGGGGAGCTGTTTTTT. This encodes CASSAIPQNTGELFF.

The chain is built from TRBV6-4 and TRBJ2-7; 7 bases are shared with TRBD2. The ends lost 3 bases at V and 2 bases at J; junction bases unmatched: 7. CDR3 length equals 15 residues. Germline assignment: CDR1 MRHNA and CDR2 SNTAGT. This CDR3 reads CASSEEAGLPYEQYF. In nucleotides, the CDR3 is TGTGCCAGCAGTGAAGAAGCGGGGCTCCCCTACGAGCAGTACTTC.

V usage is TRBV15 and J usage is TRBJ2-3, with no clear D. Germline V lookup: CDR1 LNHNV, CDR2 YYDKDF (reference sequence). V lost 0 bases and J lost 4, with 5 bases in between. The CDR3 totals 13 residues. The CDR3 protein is CATSRDLADTQYF. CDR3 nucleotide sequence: TGTGCCACCAGCAGAGATCTAGCAGATACGCAGTATTTT.

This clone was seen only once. This CDR3 reads CSAGRDRAHVETQYF. CDR3 coding DNA: TGCAGCGCCGGAAGGGACCGGGCTCACGTAGAGACCCAGTACTTC. V usage is TRBV29-1 and J usage is TRBJ2-5; D may correspond to TRBD1 or TRBD2 (5 bases each). This CDR3 is 15 amino acids long. Germline loops: CDR1 SQVTM, CDR2 ANQGSEA. V was shortened by 7 bases and J by 4 bases, with 22 bases between the two germline ends.

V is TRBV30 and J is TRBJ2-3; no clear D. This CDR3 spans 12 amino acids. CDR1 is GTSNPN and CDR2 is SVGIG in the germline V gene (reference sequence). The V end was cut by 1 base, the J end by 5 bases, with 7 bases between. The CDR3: CAWSATRDTQYF. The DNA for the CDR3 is TGTGCCTGGAGTGCTACCCGAGATACGCAGTATTTT.

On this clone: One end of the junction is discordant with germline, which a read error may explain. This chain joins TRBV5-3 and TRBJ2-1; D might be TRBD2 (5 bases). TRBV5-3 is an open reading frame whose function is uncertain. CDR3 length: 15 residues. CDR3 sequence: CARSLGEKGYNEQFF. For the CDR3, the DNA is TGTGCCAGAAGCTTGGGGGAGAAGGGTTACAATGAACAGTTCTTC.

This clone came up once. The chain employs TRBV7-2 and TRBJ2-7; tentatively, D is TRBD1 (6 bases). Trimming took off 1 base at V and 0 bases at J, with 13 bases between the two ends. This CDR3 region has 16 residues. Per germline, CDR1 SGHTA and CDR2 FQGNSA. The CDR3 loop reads CASSLVGDKRSYEQYF. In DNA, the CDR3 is TGTGCCAGCAGCTTAGTAGGGGACAAACGCTCCTACGAGCAGTACTTC.

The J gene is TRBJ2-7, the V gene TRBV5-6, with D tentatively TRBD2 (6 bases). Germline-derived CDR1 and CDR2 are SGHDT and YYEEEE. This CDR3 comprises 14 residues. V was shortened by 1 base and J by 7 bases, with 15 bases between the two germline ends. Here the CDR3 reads CASSLSLAMREQYF. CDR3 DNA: TGTGCCAGCAGCTTGTCCCTAGCGATGCGGGAGCAGTACTTC.

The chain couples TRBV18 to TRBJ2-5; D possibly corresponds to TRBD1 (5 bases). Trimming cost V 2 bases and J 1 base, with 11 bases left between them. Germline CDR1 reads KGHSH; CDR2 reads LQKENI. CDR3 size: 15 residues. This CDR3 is CASSPVAGPQETQYF. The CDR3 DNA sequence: TGTGCCAGCTCACCAGTCGCAGGGCCCCAAGAGACCCAGTACTTC.

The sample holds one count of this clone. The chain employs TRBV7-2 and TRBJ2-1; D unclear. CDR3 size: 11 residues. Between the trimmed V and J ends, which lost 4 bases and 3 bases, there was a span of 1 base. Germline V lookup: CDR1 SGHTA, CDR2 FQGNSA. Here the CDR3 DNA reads TGTGCCAGCAGCTACTACAATGAGCAGTTCTTC. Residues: CASSYYNEQFF.

The DNA of the CDR3 is TGTGCCAGCAGCTTCGGCGGACAAAGCTCTGGAAACACCATATATTTT. The encoded protein is CASSFGGQSSGNTIYF. This chain links TRBV5-6 with TRBJ1-3; possibly TRBD1 for D (5 bases). The germline V gene encodes CDR1 SGHDT and CDR2 YYEEEE. V was clipped by 2 bases and J by 0 bases, with 12 bases between them. The CDR3 totals 16 residues.

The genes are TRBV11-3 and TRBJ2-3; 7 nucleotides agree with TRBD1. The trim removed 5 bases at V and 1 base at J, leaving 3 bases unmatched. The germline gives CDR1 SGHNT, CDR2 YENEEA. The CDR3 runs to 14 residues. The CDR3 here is CASSLRGRTDTQYF. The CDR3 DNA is TGTGCCAGCAGCCTAAGGGGGCGCACAGATACGCAGTATTTT.

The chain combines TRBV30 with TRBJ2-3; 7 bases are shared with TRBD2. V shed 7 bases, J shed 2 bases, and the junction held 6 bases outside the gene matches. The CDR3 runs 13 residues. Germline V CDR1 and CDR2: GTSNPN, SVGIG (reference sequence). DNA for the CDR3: TGTGCCTCGTTCGGGAGGATCACAGATACGCAGTATTTT. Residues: CASFGRITDTQYF.

Here the CDR3 DNA reads TGTGCCAGCAGCAATACAGGGTCGGCTGAAGCTTTCTTT. This gives the protein CASSNTGSAEAFF. The V and J genes are TRBV7-2 and TRBJ1-1, with D possibly TRBD1 on 6 matching bases. V lost 5 bases to trimming and J lost 6 bases, with 13 bases between them. CDR3 length: 13 residues. CDR1 and CDR2 (germline): SGHTA, FQGNSA.

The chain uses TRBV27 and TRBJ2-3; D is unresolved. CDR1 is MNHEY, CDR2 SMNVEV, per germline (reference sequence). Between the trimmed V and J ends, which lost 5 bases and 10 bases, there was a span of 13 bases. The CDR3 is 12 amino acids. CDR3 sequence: CASSDRALAQYF. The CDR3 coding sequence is TGTGCCAGCAGTGACCGGGCCCTCGCGCAGTATTTT.

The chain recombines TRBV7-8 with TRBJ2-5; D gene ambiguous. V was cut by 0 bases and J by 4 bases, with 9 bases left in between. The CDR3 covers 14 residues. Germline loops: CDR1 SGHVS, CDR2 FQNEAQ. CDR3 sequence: CASSLAPSRETQYF. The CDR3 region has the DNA TGTGCCAGCAGCTTAGCCCCCTCGAGAGAGACCCAGTACTTC.

CDR3 DNA sequence: TGCGCCAGCAGCCGTACAGGGGGAGGCAATCAGCCCCAGCATTTT. The encoded protein is CASSRTGGGNQPQHF. The rearrangement links TRBV4-1 to TRBJ1-5, with 8 bases aligning to TRBD1. The germline CDR1 and CDR2 sequences are MGHRA and YSYEKL. The CDR3 totals 15 residues. With 4 bases clipped from V and 2 bases from J, the junction kept 4 bases outside the gene matches.

DNA of the CDR3: TGTGCCATCAGTCCGGGGACAGCCGCCTCCTACGAGCAGTACTTC. Amino acid sequence: CAISPGTAASYEQYF. The rearrangement uses TRBV10-3 and TRBJ2-7; TRBD1 aligns across 7 bases. This CDR3 spans 15 amino acids. Germline loops: CDR1 ENHRY, CDR2 SYGVKD. The V gene end was trimmed by 5 bases and the J gene end by 0 bases; junction bases not matched to a gene: 7.

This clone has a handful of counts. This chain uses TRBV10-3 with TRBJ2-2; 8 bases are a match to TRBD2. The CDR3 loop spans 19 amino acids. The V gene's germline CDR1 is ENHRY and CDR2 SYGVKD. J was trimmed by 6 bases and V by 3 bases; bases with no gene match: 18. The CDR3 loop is CAISDKPGLGWGGAGELFF. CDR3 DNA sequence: TGTGCCATCAGTGATAAGCCGGGACTAGGTTGGGGTGGCGCCGGGGAGCTGTTTTTT.

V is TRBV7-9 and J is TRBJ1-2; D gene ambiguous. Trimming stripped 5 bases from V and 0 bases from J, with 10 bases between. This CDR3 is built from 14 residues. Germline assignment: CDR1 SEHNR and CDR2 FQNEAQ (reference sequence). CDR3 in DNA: TGTGCCAGCAGCCCAGGATACACTAACTATGGCTACACCTTC. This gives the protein CASSPGYTNYGYTF.

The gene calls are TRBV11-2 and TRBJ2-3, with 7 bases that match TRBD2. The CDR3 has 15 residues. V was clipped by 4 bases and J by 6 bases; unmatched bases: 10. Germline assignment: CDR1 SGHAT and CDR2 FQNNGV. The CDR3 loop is CASSSEGGPSDTQYF. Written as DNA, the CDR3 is TGTGCCAGCAGCTCAGAGGGAGGGCCATCCGATACGCAGTATTTT.

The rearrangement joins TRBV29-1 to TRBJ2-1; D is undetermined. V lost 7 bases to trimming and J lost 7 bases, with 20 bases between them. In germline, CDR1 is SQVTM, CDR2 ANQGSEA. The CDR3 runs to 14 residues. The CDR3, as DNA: TGCAGCGCTGACCCCCCCGGCAGGTTTAATGAGCAGTTCTTC. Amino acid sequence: CSADPPGRFNEQFF.

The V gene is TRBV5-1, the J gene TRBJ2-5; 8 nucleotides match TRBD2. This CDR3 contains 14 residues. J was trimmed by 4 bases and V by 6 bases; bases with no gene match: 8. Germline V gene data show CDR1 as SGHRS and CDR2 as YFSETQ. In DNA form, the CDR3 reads TGCGCCAGCAATCTAGGGCTAGCGGGAGAGACCCAGTACTTC. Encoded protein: CASNLGLAGETQYF. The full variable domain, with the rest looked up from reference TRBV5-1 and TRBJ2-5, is KAGVTQTPRYLIKTRGQQVTLSCSPISGHRSVSWYQQTPGQGLQFLFEYFSETQRNKGNFPGRFSGRQFSNSRSEMNVSTLELGDSALYLCASNLGLAGETQYFGPGTRLLVL.

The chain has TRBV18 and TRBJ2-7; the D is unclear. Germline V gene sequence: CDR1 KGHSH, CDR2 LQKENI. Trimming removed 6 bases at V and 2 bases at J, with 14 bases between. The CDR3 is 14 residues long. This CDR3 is CASSLDVQAYEQYF. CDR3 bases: TGTGCCAGCTCCCTCGATGTCCAGGCCTACGAGCAGTACTTC.